This T cell receptor beta chain comes out of a study of cytomegalovirus exposure and HLA in healthy donors. This clone was seen only once. Its antigen is unknown. The CDR3 length is 16 residues. CDR1 SNHLY and CDR2 FYNNEI come from the germline V gene. The J segment lost 5 bases and the V segment lost 6 bases, leaving 9 bases of the junction unmatched. Unrecorded immune exposures were likely, despite nominal health at sampling. Study-level findings and limits: With later analysis, a missense DCLRE1C variant became linked to TCR beta V- and J-gene trimming.

PCR involved 60 Vbeta and 13 Jbeta primers. The table came from immunoSEQ multiplex PCR; TCRdb's copy has only in-frame clones and leaves some out. The repertoire consists of around 200,000 clones, with roughly 80% occurring once and the leading ten covering about 14%. Sample: PBMCs. This clonotype was sampled from a man aged 35-49 years in good health and CMV-seronegative. This chain joins TRBV2 and TRBJ2-5; 13 bases map to TRBD2. For the CDR3, the DNA is TGTGCCAGCAGGAGGACTAGCGGGAGTCAGGGGGAGACCCAGTACTTC. Translating gives CASRRTSGSQGETQYF.